These 7 T cell receptor beta chains originate from one sample sequenced in a study of T-cell memory formation after mild COVID-19. TCRdb ran MiXCR on the 5' RACE reads and lists one entry per CDR3 protein. The table shows fewer than 600,000 distinct CDR3 sequences, with less than 25% occurring only once. Sequencing used PBMCs or a T cell subset sorted from them (not recorded which). The receptors stem from an adult woman who had mild COVID-19 (a few samples of this study predate the infection). Cell type and time point are not known.

There are many counts of this clonotype. Here the CDR3 reads CASSLTRDSYNEQFF. The CDR3 bases are TGTGCCAGCAGCTTAACACGGGACTCCTACAATGAGCAGTTCTTC. The rearrangement links TRBV7-3 to TRBJ2-1; tentative D call: TRBD2 (5 bases). Germline loops: CDR1 SGHTA, CDR2 FQGTGA. The CDR3 consists of 15 residues. V lost 0 bases and J lost 0, with 6 bases in between.

V and J are TRBV20-1 and TRBJ2-3; 15 bases map to TRBD2. The CDR3 has 18 residues. Looked up from germline, CDR1 is DFQATT and CDR2 is SNEGSKA (reference sequence). The V and J ends lost 5 bases and 2 bases, in that order; junction bases with no gene match: 11. This chain's CDR3 is CSAVGLAGGPKSTDTQYF. In nucleotides, the CDR3 is TGCAGTGCTGTCGGACTAGCGGGAGGGCCGAAATCCACAGATACGCAGTATTTT.

This clonotype was detected only a few times. The CDR3 sequence: CASSGQLYGYTF. CDR3 DNA sequence: TGTGCCAGCAGCGGACAGCTATATGGCTACACCTTC. The rearrangement links TRBV12-3 or TRBV12-4 to TRBJ1-2, with TRBD1 as a possible D gene (6 bases). There are 12 residues in the CDR3. Trimming took 6 bases from V and 5 from J, leaving 10 bases between them.

V is TRBV3-1 and J is TRBJ2-1; D unresolved. This CDR3 region has 11 residues. Trimming stripped 4 bases from V and 10 bases from J, with 8 bases between. Germline values: CDR1 LGHDT, CDR2 YNNKEL (reference sequence). In DNA form, the CDR3 reads TGTGCCAGCAGCCTCACCGCAGAGCAGTTCTTC. Translated, it gives CASSLTAEQFF.

The genes are TRBV9 and TRBJ2-3, with D possibly being TRBD1 (5 bases). Germline CDR1 and CDR2: SGDLS and YYNGEE. This CDR3 contains 16 residues. V gave up 3 bases and J gave up 0 bases, with 14 bases separating them. In DNA form, the CDR3 reads TGTGCCAGCAGCGCGAGAGGACATTCTAGCACAGATACGCAGTATTTT. Its protein product is CASSARGHSSTDTQYF.

The chain joins TRBV7-2 to TRBJ2-7, with 9 bases fitting TRBD1. This CDR3 comprises 16 residues. Germline V gives CDR1 SGHTA, CDR2 FQGNSA. Unmatched junction bases numbered 14, after V lost 6 bases and J lost 5 bases. CDR3 in DNA: TGTGCCAGCAGGAATAACAAAGGGGGACAGGGCCACGAGCAGTACTTC. This codes for CASRNNKGGQGHEQYF.

The V call is TRBV6-6, the J call TRBJ1-5; D perhaps matches TRBD1 (5 bases). The germline V and J ends were trimmed by 10 bases and 0 bases, with 16 bases remaining between them. Germline V gives CDR1 MNHNY, CDR2 SVGAGI (reference sequence). The CDR3 contains 15 residues. The CDR3 coding sequence is TGTGCCACCACGAACGGCAGGGTTAGCAATCAGCCCCAGCATTTT. Protein sequence: CATTNGRVSNQPQHF.